This TCR beta chain is drawn from a study of beta chain features in type 1 diabetes. Sequencing targeted expressed TCRB transcripts, as all isolated RNA had been reverse transcribed. Generated by immunoSEQ multiplex PCR, the TCRdb table keeps only in-frame clones and is missing some. The repertoire holds 200,000 to 300,000 clones, with under 13% as singletons. CDR1 is MDHEN, CDR2 SYDVKM, per germline. The CDR3 is 13 residues long. Germline trimming cut 7 bases from V and 10 bases from J; bases unmatched to any gene: 7. Study outcomes and limitations: There was a moderate but significant shortening of TCRB CDR3s in all four CD4+ subsets of Type 1 diabetes patients.

Comments on this clone: Antigen: not known.

This sequence originates from a man between 25 and 39 years old with type 1 diabetes. The chain combines TRBV28 with TRBJ1-6; 7 bases agree with TRBD1. Sequenced sample: naive CD4+ T cells from blood. As DNA, the CDR3 is TGTGCCAGCAAAAAGGACAGGCTCTCACCCCTCCACTTT. Its protein is CASKKDRLSPLHF.